Sequencing of this TCR beta chain was carried out in a study of T cell responses to AZD1222 COVID-19 vaccine. Broader study findings: Donors skewed white British and female; clonal diversity was possibly underestimated. Unmutated variant regions are reportedly the target of nearly half of TCRs that are spike-specific. No day 14 peak samples; only post-peak repertoires were characterized.

Germline lookup yields CDR1 SGHRS and CDR2 YFSETQ. V lost 4 bases and J lost 9, with 10 bases in between. This CDR3 contains 11 residues. Remarks on this clone: Its antigen remains unidentified.

TCRdb's table, derived via immunoSEQ multiplex PCR, lists solely in-frame clones and lacks some. The sample shows approximately 150,000 clones, around 90% of them seen only once. Sequencing was performed on peripheral blood, taken 28 days after the second dose of the MenACWY control vaccine. The rearrangement joins TRBV5-1 to TRBJ1-1; D is undetermined. The clonotype originates from an adult who received the MenACWY meningococcal vaccine as a control. CDR3 DNA sequence: TGCGCCAGCAGCCTGACGGGTCAAGCTTTCTTT. Translating it yields CASSLTGQAFF.